A selection of T cell receptor beta chains follows, all from one sample in a study of blood T cell repertoires in COVID-19. This table comes from immunoSEQ multiplex PCR, and its TCRdb copy is limited to in-frame clones, with some not included. The sample holds about 180,000 clones, more than 75% seen once. Source material: PBMCs or T cells enriched from blood (not recorded which). The source is a man in his 60s who had been exposed to COVID-19. Both conserved end residues are part of each CDR3. The D gene is left open where the match is weak. Some rows mark clone size as missing; the rest say once, few, many or name a class of expanded clone.

abundance	j_gene	v_gene	d_gene	CDR3aa	CDR3nt
NA	TRBJ2-7	TRBV2	TRBD2	CASSETLAGVYEQYF	TGTGCCAGCAGTGAAACGCTAGCGGGAGTATACGAGCAGTACTTC
NA	TRBJ2-6	TRBV28	NA	CASSFPGRAGANVLTF	TGTGCCAGCAGTTTCCCTGGCAGGGCTGGGGCCAACGTCCTGACTTTC
NA	TRBJ1-6	TRBV7-9	NA	CASSLGQALLSPLHF	TGTGCCAGCAGCTTGGGCCAGGCCTTGCTTTCACCCCTCCACTTT
few	TRBJ2-5	TRBV11-3	NA	CASSPGVETQYF	TGTGCCAGCAGCCCAGGCGTTGAGACCCAGTACTTC
NA	TRBJ2-7	TRBV25-1	TRBD2	CASSEGLAGGIYF	TGTGCCAGCAGTGAGGGACTAGCGGGAGGTATTTACTTC
NA	TRBJ2-1	TRBV7-2	TRBD1	CASSLSGGTVLSPYNEQFF	TGTGCCAGCAGCTTGTCAGGGGGAACGGTACTGTCACCCTACAATGAGCAGTTCTTC
NA	TRBJ2-7	TRBV6-5	NA	CASSSQGLYEQYF	TGTGCCAGCAGTTCCCAGGGTCTCTACGAGCAGTACTTC
few	TRBJ1-1	TRBV6-5	NA	CASSNRVFETEAFF	TGTGCCAGCAGTAACAGGGTTTTTGAGACTGAAGCTTTCTTT
few	TRBJ2-6	TRBV19	NA	CASSQGGTGANVLTF	TGTGCCAGTAGCCAAGGCGGAACTGGGGCCAACGTCCTGACTTTC
NA	TRBJ1-1	TRBV5-1	TRBD1	CASSFGQGASTNTEAFF	TGCGCCAGCAGCTTCGGACAGGGGGCTTCAACGAACACTGAAGCTTTCTTT
NA	TRBJ1-4	TRBV3-1/TRBV3-2	TRBD1	CASSQAQGVTNEKLFF	TGTGCCAGCAGCCAAGCACAGGGGGTAACTAATGAAAAACTGTTTTTT
NA	TRBJ1-2	TRBV10-3	NA	CAITPQGSGYGYTF	TGTGCCATCACTCCACAGGGCTCGGGGTATGGCTACACCTTC
NA	TRBJ2-4	TRBV19	TRBD1	CASSQPWTGKNIQYF	TGTGCCAGTAGTCAACCGTGGACAGGGAAAAACATTCAGTACTTC
few	TRBJ1-6	TRBV11-2	NA	CASSLDRVGNSPLHF	TGTGCCAGCAGCTTAGACAGGGTTGGAAATTCACCCCTCCACTTT
NA	TRBJ1-1	TRBV4-3	NA	CASSQASGGVAFF	TGCGCCAGCAGCCAAGCTTCGGGGGGAGTAGCTTTCTTT
NA	TRBJ2-7	TRBV30	NA	CAWRTPGGGYEQYF	TGTGCCTGGAGGACCCCCGGGGGAGGCTACGAGCAGTACTTC
NA	TRBJ2-7	TRBV7-9	TRBD2	CASSPLAGGFYEQYF	TGTGCCAGCAGCCCCCTAGCGGGAGGGTTCTACGAGCAGTACTTC
NA	TRBJ2-1	TRBV29-1	TRBD2	CSTPGLAGDNEQFF	TGCAGCACCCCGGGACTAGCGGGAGACAATGAGCAGTTCTTC
NA	TRBJ1-4	TRBV28	NA	CASSLRDGQLEKLFF	TGTGCCAGCAGTCTGCGGGACGGACAACTTGAAAAACTGTTTTTT
NA	TRBJ1-2	TRBV19	NA	CASSMGDRPMNYGYTF	TGTGCCAGTAGTATGGGTGACAGACCGATGAACTATGGCTACACCTTC
once	TRBJ2-5	TRBV4-1	TRBD1	CASSPGQGEETQYF	TGCGCCAGCAGCCCCGGACAGGGGGAGGAGACCCAGTACTTC
NA	TRBJ1-5	TRBV4-1	NA	CASSQDLGQVRNQPQHF	TGCGCCAGCAGCCAAGATTTAGGCCAGGTAAGGAATCAGCCCCAGCATTTT
once	TRBJ2-1	TRBV9	TRBD2	CASSVEGTPGGNEQFF	TGTGCCAGCAGCGTAGAAGGGACGCCGGGGGGGAATGAGCAGTTCTTC
NA	TRBJ2-7	TRBV6-5	TRBD1	CASSLRTGGEQYF	TGTGCCAGCAGTCTTCGGACAGGGGGCGAGCAGTACTTC
NA	TRBJ2-7	TRBV6-5	TRBD2	CASRTLAGESYEQYF	TGTGCCAGCAGAACATTAGCGGGAGAGTCTTACGAGCAGTACTTC
few	TRBJ2-2	TRBV19	TRBD1	CASKRQGDTGELFF	TGTGCCAGCAAGAGGCAGGGGGACACCGGGGAGCTGTTTTTT
NA	TRBJ2-5	TRBV23-1	NA	CASSQSNRGLSGETQYF	TGCGCCAGCAGTCAATCCAATCGTGGCCTTTCAGGGGAGACCCAGTACTTC
NA	TRBJ2-1	TRBV24-1	TRBD2	CATSDPGLAGRSEQFF	TGTGCCACCAGTGATCCCGGACTAGCGGGAAGGAGTGAGCAGTTCTTC
NA	TRBJ2-1	TRBV3-1/TRBV3-2	TRBD2	CASSHVTSDYNEQFF	TGTGCCAGCAGCCATGTGACTAGCGATTACAATGAGCAGTTCTTC
few	TRBJ1-6	TRBV6-5	NA	CASSYWGNSPLHF	TGTGCCAGCAGTTATTGGGGCAATTCACCCCTCCACTTT
NA	TRBJ1-5	TRBV28	NA	CASSPGGGSGGQPQHF	TGTGCCAGCAGCCCTGGCGGGGGCTCCGGCGGGCAGCCCCAGCATTTT
NA	TRBJ2-1	TRBV24-1	TRBD2	CATSSAGGRAYNEQFF	TGTGCCACCAGTTCAGCGGGGGGGCGTGCCTACAATGAGCAGTTCTTC
NA	TRBJ1-1	TRBV5-1	TRBD1	CASSLAGTGITEAFF	TGCGCCAGCAGCTTGGCCGGGACAGGGATAACTGAAGCTTTCTTT
NA	TRBJ2-5	TRBV19	NA	CASSRAGPAETQYF	TGTGCCAGTAGTAGGGCGGGTCCCGCGGAGACCCAGTACTTC
NA	TRBJ2-3	TRBV24-1	TRBD2	CATSTPAGVTNTQYF	TGTGCCACCTCGACCCCTGCGGGAGTCACGAATACGCAGTATTTT
NA	TRBJ2-2	TRBV7-2	TRBD1	CASSSKTGVITGELFF	TGTGCCAGCAGCTCAAAAACAGGGGTGATCACCGGGGAGCTGTTTTTT
NA	TRBJ1-5	TRBV7-9	NA	CASSGVAGLHQPQHF	TGTGCCAGCAGCGGGGTGGCGGGACTTCATCAGCCCCAGCATTTT
NA	TRBJ2-5	TRBV7-2	TRBD2	CASSRGGLETQYF	TGTGCCAGTAGCCGGGGGGGGTTAGAGACCCAGTACTTC
NA	TRBJ2-7	TRBV6-5	NA	CASSSDKGLYEQYF	TGTGCCAGCAGTTCGGACAAGGGGCTCTACGAGCAGTACTTC
NA	TRBJ2-7	TRBV30	TRBD1	CAWDRVYEQYF	TGTGCCTGGGACAGGGTCTACGAGCAGTACTTC
once	TRBJ2-7	TRBV5-6	NA	CASSLGVGLLEEQYF	TGTGCCAGCAGCTTGGGGGTGGGCCTCCTCGAAGAGCAGTACTTC
NA	TRBJ1-6	TRBV18	NA	CASSPLDNDNSPLHF	TGTGCCAGCTCACCTCTCGACAACGATAATTCACCCCTCCACTTT
NA	TRBJ1-1	TRBV24-1	NA	CATSAGYTEAFF	TGTGCCACCAGTGCAGGGTACACTGAAGCTTTCTTT
NA	TRBJ2-1	TRBV30	TRBD2	CAWRPGLAPNEQFF	TGTGCCTGGAGACCGGGACTAGCGCCCAATGAGCAGTTCTTC
NA	TRBJ2-4	TRBV3-1/TRBV3-2	TRBD2	CASSQDRAGGTKNIQYF	TGTGCCAGCAGCCAAGATCGGGCGGGAGGGACCAAAAACATTCAGTACTTC
NA	TRBJ2-1	TRBV7-3	NA	CASSPPGGNNEQFF	TGTGCCAGCAGCCCCCCAGGAGGGAACAATGAGCAGTTCTTC
few	TRBJ1-1	TRBV5-4	TRBD1	CASRGTGATEAFF	TGTGCCAGCAGAGGGACAGGGGCCACTGAAGCTTTCTTT
NA	TRBJ2-1	TRBV4-3	TRBD2	CASSPPTSGNYNEQFF	TGCGCCAGCAGCCCTCCCACTAGCGGAAATTACAATGAGCAGTTCTTC
NA	TRBJ1-6	TRBV11-3	TRBD1	CASSLHGQGNSPLHF	TGTGCCAGCAGCTTACACGGACAGGGTAATTCACCCCTCCACTTT
NA	TRBJ2-7	TRBV5-1	TRBD1	CASSSGGTGGVNYEQYF	TGCGCCAGCAGCTCCGGGGGGACAGGGGGAGTTAACTACGAGCAGTACTTC
NA	TRBJ2-7	TRBV6-6	NA	CASRRVLDEQYF	TGTGCCAGCAGGAGGGTCTTGGACGAGCAGTACTTC
NA	TRBJ2-1	TRBV2	TRBD1	CASTELGQGSNEQFF	TGTGCCAGCACTGAATTGGGACAGGGTAGTAATGAGCAGTTCTTC
NA	TRBJ2-1	TRBV24-1	TRBD1	CATSDPRQGYYNEQFF	TGTGCCACCAGTGATCCCCGACAGGGATATTACAATGAGCAGTTCTTC
NA	TRBJ1-2	TRBV27	TRBD1	CASSLSSVRGRTYGYTF	TGTGCCAGCAGTTTATCGAGCGTCAGGGGGCGGACCTATGGCTACACCTTC
few	TRBJ2-2	TRBV10-3	NA	CAISESKTMNTGELFF	TGTGCCATCAGTGAGTCGAAGACAATGAACACCGGGGAGCTGTTTTTT
NA	TRBJ1-3	TRBV5-1	NA	CASSLGGLSGNTIYF	TGCGCCAGCAGCTTGGGTGGACTCTCTGGAAACACCATATATTTT
once	TRBJ2-2	TRBV4-3	NA	CASSQGEDHTGELFF	TGCGCCAGCAGCCAAGGGGAGGATCACACCGGGGAGCTGTTTTTT
NA	TRBJ2-3	TRBV20-1	NA	CSASLGGGPTDTQYF	TGCAGTGCTAGTCTAGGGGGAGGGCCTACCGATACGCAGTATTTT
NA	TRBJ2-3	TRBV7-9	NA	CASSSIIVRVKYF	TGTGCCAGCAGCTCCATTATCGTGCGGGTCAAGTATTTT